The 26 T cell receptor beta chains below all came from one sample that was sequenced in a study of siplizumab effects on memory and regulatory T cells. Repertoires were generated with immunoSEQ multiplex PCR, while TCRdb's copy carries only in-frame clones and drops some. The sample has about 120,000 clones, approximately 92% seen once; the top ten hold roughly 0.16%. The sample consisted of non-Treg CD4+ T cells sorted from blood. These receptor sequences come from a human donor in good health.

The CDR3 loop is CASSVTDSGGQPQHF. The CDR3 DNA reads as TGTGCCAGCAGTGTTACAGACTCCGGAGGACAGCCCCAGCATTTT. This chain connects TRBV2 to TRBJ1-5, with D uncertain. The V gene's germline CDR1 is SNHLY and CDR2 FYNNEI. The CDR3 spans 15 residues. V lost 4 bases, J lost 7 bases, and 17 bases lay in between.

V and J are TRBV30 and TRBJ1-5; D call uncertain. The CDR3 has 13 amino acids. Germline-derived CDR1 and CDR2 are GTSNPN and SVGIG (reference sequence). Trimming took 1 base from V and 7 from J, leaving 11 bases between them. CDR3 loop: CAWSESGGQPQHF. The DNA for the CDR3 is TGTGCCTGGAGTGAGTCAGGTGGGCAGCCCCAGCATTTT.

This CDR3 is CASSLDQQIVTDTQYF. The DNA for the CDR3 is TGTGCCAGCAGCTTAGATCAGCAGATCGTCACAGATACGCAGTATTTT. The rearrangement links TRBV11-2 to TRBJ2-3; D not certain. CDR1 and CDR2 (germline): SGHAT, FQNNGV. The CDR3 is 16 amino acids. V gave up 0 bases and J gave up 2 bases, with 12 bases separating them.

The J gene is TRBJ2-5, the V gene TRBV4-1; no firm D call. Germline assignment: CDR1 MGHRA and CDR2 YSYEKL. The CDR3 spans 18 residues. V was clipped by 0 bases and J by 0 bases, with 17 bases between them. CDR3 DNA: TGCGCCAGCAGCCAAGATCCGCCGGGCAGGACCTACCAAGAGACCCAGTACTTC. It yields the protein CASSQDPPGRTYQETQYF.

The chain couples TRBV10-3 to TRBJ1-2; possible D gene TRBD1, 6 bases. V was cut by 10 bases and J by 3 bases, with 15 bases left in between. CDR1 is ENHRY and CDR2 is SYGVKD in the germline V gene. This CDR3 region has 13 residues. CDR3 bases: TGTGCCACATCACAGGGCGGGCACTATGGCTACACCTTC. Translating gives CATSQGGHYGYTF.

The CDR3 region is CASSPADNSYNSPLHF. CDR3 DNA sequence: TGTGCCAGCTCACCCGCGGACAACTCCTATAATTCACCCCTCCACTTT. The chain couples TRBV18 to TRBJ1-6, with D possibly being TRBD1 (5 bases). CDR3 length: 16 amino acids. The germline V gene has CDR1 KGHSH and CDR2 LQKENI. The V end lost 3 bases, the J end lost 0 bases, and 9 bases lay between the germline ends.

As to this clone: This same CDR3 is encoded by further DNA sequences in the sample. V gene TRBV18 combines with J gene TRBJ1-3; maybe TRBD1 (5 bases). The germline V gene has CDR1 KGHSH and CDR2 LQKENI. Trimming removed 2 bases from V and 1 base from J, with 9 bases in between. CDR3 size: 15 residues. DNA for the CDR3: TGTGCCAGCTCACCAGTAGCAGGGTCTGGAAACACCATATATTTT. As protein: CASSPVAGSGNTIYF.

The chain employs TRBV7-2 and TRBJ1-1, with D tentatively TRBD1 (5 bases). CDR1 SGHTA and CDR2 FQGNSA come from the germline V gene. Between the trimmed V and J ends, which lost 5 bases and 0 bases, there was a span of 10 bases. The CDR3 spans 14 residues. The CDR3 DNA reads TGTGCCAGCAGCAGACAGTCTATGAACACTGAAGCTTTCTTT. Amino acid sequence: CASSRQSMNTEAFF.

In DNA form, the CDR3 reads TGCGCCAGCAGCGCCTTTGGGGGTACTGAAGCTTTCTTT. It is translated as CASSAFGGTEAFF. This chain links TRBV5-1 with TRBJ1-1, with D tentatively TRBD1 (5 bases). Deletions cut 4 bases from V and 5 bases from J, with 12 bases between. The CDR3 length is 13 residues. Germline lookup yields CDR1 SGHRS and CDR2 YFSETQ. Full variable domain (outside the CDR3, taken from reference TRBV5-1 and TRBJ1-1): KAGVTQTPRYLIKTRGQQVTLSCSPISGHRSVSWYQQTPGQGLQFLFEYFSETQRNKGNFPGRFSGRQFSNSRSEMNVSTLELGDSALYLCASSAFGGTEAFFGQGTRLTVV.

V and J are TRBV4-1 and TRBJ2-3; 7 bases are a match to TRBD2. The CDR3 length is 17 residues. Germline lookup yields CDR1 MGHRA and CDR2 YSYEKL. The ends lost 1 base at V and 5 bases at J; junction bases unmatched: 12. CDR3 protein: CASSQVSGLGIKDTQYF. CDR3 sequence (DNA): TGCGCCAGCAGCCAAGTCTCCGGACTAGGAATAAAAGATACGCAGTATTTT.

The rearrangement joins TRBV30 to TRBJ2-1; a possible D gene is TRBD2 (7 bases). V dropped 2 bases and J dropped 15 bases, with 17 bases sitting between them. This CDR3 is 12 amino acids long. Germline CDR1 is GTSNPN and CDR2 is SVGIG (reference sequence). The CDR3, as DNA: TGTGCCTGGAGTACCCTCGGGGGGCAGTCGTTCTTC. It is translated as CAWSTLGGQSFF.

The rearrangement uses TRBV30 and TRBJ2-1, with 10 bases that match TRBD1. The CDR3 contains 14 residues. Per germline, CDR1 GTSNPN and CDR2 SVGIG (reference sequence). V was pared by 2 bases and J by 8 bases, with 6 bases of the junction left unmatched. The CDR3, as DNA: TGTGCCTGGAGTAGGGACAGGGGAGTTGATGAGCAGTTCTTC. Translated, it gives CAWSRDRGVDEQFF.

The chain recombines TRBV27 with TRBJ2-7; 9 positions match TRBD1. Unmatched junction bases numbered 11, after V lost 3 bases and J lost 2 bases. Per the germline V gene, CDR1 is MNHEY and CDR2 is SMNVEV (reference sequence). This CDR3 is 17 amino acids long. The CDR3 region has the DNA TGTGCCAGCAGTTTCCACGGTAGGACAGGGGCCCCCTACGAGCAGTACTTC. Amino acids: CASSFHGRTGAPYEQYF.

The chain employs TRBV30 and TRBJ1-1; 8 bases are shared with TRBD1. Germline V gene sequence: CDR1 GTSNPN, CDR2 SVGIG (reference sequence). With V trimmed by 3 bases and J by 0 bases, 9 bases remained unmatched. The CDR3 sequence is 16 residues long. The CDR3: CAWSQGAGHVNTEAFF. The CDR3 DNA follows: TGTGCCTGGAGCCAGGGGGCAGGTCATGTGAACACTGAAGCTTTCTTT.

V is TRBV6-4 and J is TRBJ1-5; D not resolved. This CDR3 region has 16 residues. The germline V gene encodes CDR1 MRHNA and CDR2 SNTAGT. With 7 bases removed from V and 1 base from J, the gap between germline ends came to 17 bases. In nucleotides, the CDR3 is TGTGCCAGCACTAAACCTGGACCGGGGAGCAATCAGCCCCAGCATTTT. Translating it yields CASTKPGPGSNQPQHF.

The V and J genes are TRBV2 and TRBJ1-4; weak D call: TRBD1 (5 bases). CDR1 and CDR2 from the germline V gene are SNHLY and FYNNEI. This CDR3 has 14 residues. Trimming shortened V by 8 bases and J by 6 bases, and 16 bases separated the two germline ends. The CDR3 loop reads CASLNRPWDEKLFF. The DNA of the CDR3 is TGTGCCAGCCTGAACAGGCCATGGGATGAAAAACTGTTTTTT.

The chain carries TRBV7-9 and TRBJ1-3; D is unclear. Trimming took 4 bases from V and 1 from J, leaving 8 bases between them. The CDR3 contains 14 residues. The germline V gene has CDR1 SEHNR and CDR2 FQNEAQ (reference sequence). CDR3 DNA sequence: TGTGCCAGCAGCTCGAGGCCGTCTGGAAACACCATATATTTT. Its translation: CASSSRPSGNTIYF.

This chain uses TRBV6-5 with TRBJ1-2; a weak D match, TRBD1 (5 bases). CDR3 length equals 13 residues. The germline V and J ends were trimmed by 6 bases and 3 bases, with 11 bases remaining between them. The V gene's germline CDR1 is MNHEY and CDR2 SVGAGI. The DNA for the CDR3 is TGTGCCAGCAGCCAGGGTGGCTACTATGGCTACACCTTC. Protein: CASSQGGYYGYTF.

The J gene is TRBJ1-2, the V gene TRBV30, with D tentatively TRBD1 (6 bases). The V and J ends lost 0 bases and 8 bases respectively, with 10 bases between them. This CDR3 comprises 12 residues. Germline V gives CDR1 GTSNPN, CDR2 SVGIG (reference sequence). This CDR3 is CAWSVGGGGYTF. CDR3 in DNA: TGTGCCTGGAGTGTAGGGGGTGGGGGCTACACCTTC.

The rearrangement uses TRBV28 and TRBJ2-7, with 7 positions matching TRBD2. Germline V gene data show CDR1 as MDHEN and CDR2 as SYDVKM. The CDR3 sequence is 15 residues long. Trimming at V came to 5 bases and at J to 0 bases, leaving 7 bases not matched to a gene. CDR3 sequence (DNA): TGTGCCAGCAGTGAGCCAGCGGGGAGCTCCTACGAGCAGTACTTC. Protein: CASSEPAGSSYEQYF.

This chain uses TRBV5-1 with TRBJ1-6, with unresolved D. Trimming took 4 bases from V and 5 from J, leaving 13 bases between them. The length of the CDR3 is 15 residues. Looked up from germline, CDR1 is SGHRS and CDR2 is YFSETQ. The CDR3 is CASSNTGSNNSPLHF. CDR3 bases: TGCGCCAGCAGCAATACCGGGTCTAATAATTCACCCCTCCACTTT.

This chain uses TRBV29-1 with TRBJ2-5, with a tentative D call TRBD2 (6 bases). Germline-derived CDR1 and CDR2 are SQVTM and ANQGSEA. V was trimmed by 8 bases and J by 5 bases, leaving 12 bases between them. The CDR3 is 11 amino acids. CDR3 amino acids: CSSYRGETQYF. DNA for the CDR3: TGCAGCTCTTACCGGGGGGAGACCCAGTACTTC.

CDR3 coding DNA: TGTGCCAGCAGTTACTCACAGGCGGGCAACTATGGCTACACCTTC. The encoded protein is CASSYSQAGNYGYTF. J is TRBJ1-2 and V is TRBV6-5; D may be TRBD1 (5 bases). V shed 0 bases and J shed 2 bases, with 10 bases lying between them. The CDR3 contains 15 residues. Per the germline V gene, CDR1 is MNHEY and CDR2 is SVGAGI.

The V gene is TRBV28, the J gene TRBJ2-5; 7 nucleotides align to TRBD1. CDR3 length: 15 amino acids. The germline CDR1 and CDR2 sequences are MDHEN and SYDVKM. The V gene end was trimmed by 2 bases and the J gene end by 4 bases; junction bases not matched to a gene: 7. The CDR3 protein is CASSLLSAGGETQYF. The CDR3 nucleotides read TGTGCCAGCAGTTTACTCTCGGCAGGGGGAGAGACCCAGTACTTC.

Only one count was recorded for this clone. CDR3 in amino acids: CASSQDWGQPQHF. DNA of the CDR3: TGTGCCAGCAGCCAAGATTGGGGTCAGCCCCAGCATTTT. This sequence joins TRBV14 and TRBJ1-5; unclear D gene. In germline, CDR1 is SGHDN, CDR2 FVKESK. V was cut by 0 bases and J by 6 bases, with 6 bases left in between. This CDR3 has 13 residues.

This clone was detected a few times. J is TRBJ1-6 and V is TRBV2, with D possibly being TRBD1 (6 bases). V lost 7 bases and J 4 bases, leaving 8 bases between the germline ends. The CDR3 length is 13 residues. Per the germline V gene, CDR1 is SNHLY and CDR2 is FYNNEI. CDR3 sequence reads: CASNREYNSPLHF. The CDR3 DNA sequence: TGTGCCAGCAACAGGGAATATAATTCACCCCTCCACTTT. The complete variable domain, with remaining parts taken from reference TRBV2 and TRBJ1-6, reads EPEVTQTPSHQVTQMGQEVILRCVPISNHLYFYWYRQILGQKVEFLVSFYNNEISEKSEIFDDQFSVERPDGSNFTLKIRSTKLEDSAMYFCASNREYNSPLHFGNGTRLTVT.